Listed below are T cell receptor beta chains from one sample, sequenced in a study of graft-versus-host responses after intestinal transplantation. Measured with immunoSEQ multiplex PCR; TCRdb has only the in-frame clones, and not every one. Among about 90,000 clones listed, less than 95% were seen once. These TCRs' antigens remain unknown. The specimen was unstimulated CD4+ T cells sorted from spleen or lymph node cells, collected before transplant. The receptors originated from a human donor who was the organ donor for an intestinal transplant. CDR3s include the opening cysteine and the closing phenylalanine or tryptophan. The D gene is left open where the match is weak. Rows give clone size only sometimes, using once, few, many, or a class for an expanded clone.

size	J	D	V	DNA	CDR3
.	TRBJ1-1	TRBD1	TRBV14	TGTGCCAGCAGCCGGGACAGGGGGCATATGAACACTGAAGCTTTCTTT	CASSRDRGHMNTEAFF
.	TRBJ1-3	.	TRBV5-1	TGCGCCAGCAGGACAGAGCCTGGAAACACCATATATTTT	CASRTEPGNTIYF
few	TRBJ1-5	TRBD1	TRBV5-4	TGTGCCAGCAGCCCGCCGGCCAGGGGGCATCAGCCCCAGCATTTT	CASSPPARGHQPQHF
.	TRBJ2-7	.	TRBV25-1	TGTGCCAGCAGTGACCCTGCTGGGCGCCGAGCCTACGAGCAGTACTTC	CASSDPAGRRAYEQYF
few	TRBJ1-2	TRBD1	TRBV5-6	TGTGCCAGCAGCTGGATCCACAGGGGGATGGATGGCTACACCTTC	CASSWIHRGMDGYTF
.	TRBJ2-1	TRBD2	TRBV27	TGTGCCAGCTCAAAACTACTAGCGGGAGGGCCAAATGAGCAGTTCTTC	CASSKLLAGGPNEQFF
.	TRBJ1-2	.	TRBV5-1	TGCGCCAGCAGCTTTAGTAACTATGGCTACACCTTC	CASSFSNYGYTF
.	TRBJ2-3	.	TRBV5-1	TGCGCCAGCAGCTTTACTGGAGGCGCAGATACGCAGTATTTT	CASSFTGGADTQYF
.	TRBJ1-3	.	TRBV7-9	TGTGCCAGCAGCCAACTACTTTACCTCTCTGGAAACACCATATATTTT	CASSQLLYLSGNTIYF
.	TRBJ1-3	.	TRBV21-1	TGTGCCAGCGGAAACAGGGAGTCAGGAAACACCATATATTTT	CASGNRESGNTIYF
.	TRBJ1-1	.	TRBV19	TGTGCCAGTAGTAGAGGACAGATGAACACTGAAGCTTTCTTT	CASSRGQMNTEAFF
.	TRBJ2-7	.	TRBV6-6	TGTGCCAGCAGTTACTCTGGAGTCTACGAGCAGTACTTC	CASSYSGVYEQYF
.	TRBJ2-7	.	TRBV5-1	TGCGCCAGCAGCTTGACTAGCTCCTACGAGCAGTACTTC	CASSLTSSYEQYF
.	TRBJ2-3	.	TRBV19	TGTGCCAGTAGGGTTAGCGGAGAGACAGATACGCAGTATTTT	CASRVSGETDTQYF
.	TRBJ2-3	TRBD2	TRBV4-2	TGTGCCAGCAGCCAGCTAGCGGGGGGGTTGGCAGATACGCAGTATTTT	CASSQLAGGLADTQYF
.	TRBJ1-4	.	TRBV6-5	TGTGCCAGCAGTAAGAACAGAAATGAAAAACTGTTTTTT	CASSKNRNEKLFF
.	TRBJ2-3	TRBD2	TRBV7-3	TGTGCCAGCAGCTTAGGGGGGACTACCGGCACAGATACGCAGTATTTT	CASSLGGTTGTDTQYF
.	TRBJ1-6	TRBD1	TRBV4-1	TGCGCCAGCAGCCCAGGGGACAGGGATTCACCCCTCCACTTT	CASSPGDRDSPLHF
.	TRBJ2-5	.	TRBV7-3	TGTGCCAGCAGCTTAACCCGGGGCCAAGAGACCCAGTACTTC	CASSLTRGQETQYF